Listed below are T cell receptor beta chains from one sample, sequenced in a study of blood T cells in healthy people across ages. TCRdb called the 5' RACE reads again in MiXCR, with one record for every CDR3 protein. In the table there are some 1.8 million distinct CDR3 sequences, around 42% of which are singletons. The source material was blood. The origin of the receptors is a human donor in good health. Each CDR3 is given with its conserved first and last residue. Fields, in order: V gene, J gene, CDR3 protein.

>TRBV15|TRBJ2-1
CATSRSGVHNEQFF
>TRBV9|TRBJ2-1
CASSVGDGTDYNEQFF
>TRBV7-2|TRBJ1-2
CASSTRHGYGWNYGYTF
>TRBV29-1|TRBJ1-5
CSVADGGQPQHF
>TRBV4-3|TRBJ2-3
CASSQDVAGKVKITDTQYF
>TRBV29-1|TRBJ2-7
CSVEDWDRQYF
>TRBV12-3/TRBV12-4|TRBJ2-7
CASSLLGSGVYEQYF
>TRBV12-3/TRBV12-4|TRBJ2-5
CASNSRGRLQETQYF
>TRBV7-2|TRBJ2-5
CASSLMASGGGQETQYF
>TRBV7-2|TRBJ1-1
CASSLEVLGRQGAFF
>TRBV6-2/TRBV6-3|TRBJ2-1
CASSYLPYNEQFF
>TRBV12-5|TRBJ2-4
CASGGGRSYEQYF
>TRBV12-3/TRBV12-4|TRBJ2-2
CAGRPQGMELFF
>TRBV4-3|TRBJ2-6
CASSQLGTGANVLTF
>TRBV4-1|TRBJ2-5
CASSQTGVQETQYF
>TRBV20-1|TRBJ2-3
CSARASTVYSTQYF
>TRBV27|TRBJ2-2
CASRGIDRGQFRVTGELFF
>TRBV29-1|TRBJ2-1
CSVSQRPYNEQFF
>TRBV6-2/TRBV6-3|TRBJ1-1
CASSYSPQTGRNTEAFF
>TRBV16|TRBJ2-3
CANQRTDTQYF
>TRBV28|TRBJ2-3
CASSLWTSGGISTDTQYF
>TRBV28|TRBJ2-7
CASSWTEYEQYF
>TRBV4-3|TRBJ1-2
CASSQEGNGYTF
>TRBV4-3|TRBJ1-6
CASSHLQPNSPLHF
>TRBV7-9|TRBJ1-2
CASSLDLGEAYYGYTF
>TRBV10-3|TRBJ2-3
CAISDSGRLEGTDTQYF
>TRBV5-1|TRBJ2-1
CASSREGEQPINEQFF
>TRBV7-2|TRBJ1-5
CASSLKGGGDYSNQPQHF
>TRBV9|TRBJ1-6
CASSLDRDSPLHF
>TRBV6-2/TRBV6-3|TRBJ2-1
CASSYGSGVGFF